Below, one TCR beta chain is given with its context. Its antigen is unknown. Germline CDR1 SEHNR, CDR2 FQNEAQ (reference sequence). This CDR3 comprises 15 residues. V was cut by 3 bases and J by 1 base, with 9 bases left in between. This record comes from a study of identical twins. General study points: It was cross-sectional statistical analysis, not following the same donors, that the conclusions relied on. Model-predicted out-of-frame TCR alpha sharing fell below observed values in monozygotic twins.

TCRdb re-analysed the 5' RACE reads in MiXCR, keeping a single row per CDR3 protein. The table shows 470,000 or so distinct CDR3 sequences, with 24% occurring only once. The same sample was also used in a study of T cells expressing NK-cell markers.

This receptor was obtained from a woman between 18 and 30 years old in good health. The chain joins TRBV7-9 to TRBJ2-2; the D gene is possibly TRBD2 (6 bases). The sample consisted of CD4+ T cells sorted from blood. The CDR3 DNA sequence: TGTGCCAGCAGCTTCTACGGGGGGAACACCGGGGAGCTGTTTTTT. This encodes CASSFYGGNTGELFF. The variable domain in full, completed from reference TRBV7-9 and TRBJ2-2, reads DTGVSQNPRHKITKRGQNVTFRCDPISEHNRLYWYRQTLGQGPEFLTYFQNEAQLEKSRLLSDRFSAERPKGSFSTLEIQRTEQGDSAMYLCASSFYGGNTGELFFGEGSRLTVL.